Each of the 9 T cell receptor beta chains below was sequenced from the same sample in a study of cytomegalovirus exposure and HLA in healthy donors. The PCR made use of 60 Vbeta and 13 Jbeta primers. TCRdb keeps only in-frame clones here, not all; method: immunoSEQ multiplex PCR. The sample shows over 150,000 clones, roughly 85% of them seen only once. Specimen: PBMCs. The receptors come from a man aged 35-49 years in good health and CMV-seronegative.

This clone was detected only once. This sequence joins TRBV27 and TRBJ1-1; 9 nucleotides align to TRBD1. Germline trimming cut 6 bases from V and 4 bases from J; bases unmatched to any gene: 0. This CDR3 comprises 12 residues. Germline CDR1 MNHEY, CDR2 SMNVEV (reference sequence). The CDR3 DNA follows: TGTGCCAGCAGGACAGGGGGCACTGAAGCTTTCTTT. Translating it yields CASRTGGTEAFF.

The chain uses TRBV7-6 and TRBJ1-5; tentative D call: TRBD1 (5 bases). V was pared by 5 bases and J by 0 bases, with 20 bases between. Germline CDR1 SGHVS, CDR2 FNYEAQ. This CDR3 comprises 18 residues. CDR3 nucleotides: TGTGCCAGCAGCCCCAACCCCCCACAGGCCTATAGCAATCAGCCCCAGCATTTT. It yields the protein CASSPNPPQAYSNQPQHF. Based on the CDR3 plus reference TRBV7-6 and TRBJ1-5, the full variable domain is GAGVSQSPRYKVTKRGQDVALRCDPISGHVSLYWYRQALGQGPEFLTYFNYEAQQDKSGLPNDRFSAERPEGSISTLTIQRTEQRDSAMYRCASSPNPPQAYSNQPQHFGDGTRLSIL.

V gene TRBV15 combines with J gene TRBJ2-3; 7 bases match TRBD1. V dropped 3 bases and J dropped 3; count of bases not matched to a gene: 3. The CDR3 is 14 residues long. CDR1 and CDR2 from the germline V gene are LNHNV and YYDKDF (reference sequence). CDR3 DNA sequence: TGTGCCACCAGCAGGGGCAGGGGGACAGATACGCAGTATTTT. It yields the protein CATSRGRGTDTQYF.

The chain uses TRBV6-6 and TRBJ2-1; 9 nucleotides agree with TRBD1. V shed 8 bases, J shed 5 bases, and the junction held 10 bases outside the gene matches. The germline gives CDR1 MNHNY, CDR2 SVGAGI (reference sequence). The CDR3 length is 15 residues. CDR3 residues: CASARLQGANNEQFF. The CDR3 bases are TGTGCCAGCGCTCGTCTACAGGGGGCGAACAATGAGCAGTTCTTC.

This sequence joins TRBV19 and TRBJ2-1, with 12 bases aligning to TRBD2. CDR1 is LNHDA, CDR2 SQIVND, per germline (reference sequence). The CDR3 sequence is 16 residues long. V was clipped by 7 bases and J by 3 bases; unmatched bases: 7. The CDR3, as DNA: TGTGCCAGTAAGCTAGCGGGAGGGCCCGTCTACAATGAGCAGTTCTTC. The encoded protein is CASKLAGGPVYNEQFF.

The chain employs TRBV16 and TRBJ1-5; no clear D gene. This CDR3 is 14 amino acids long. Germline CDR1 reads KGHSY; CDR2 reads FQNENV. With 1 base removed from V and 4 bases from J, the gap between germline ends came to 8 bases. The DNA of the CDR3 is TGTGCCAGCAGCCAATTTATCGGTAATCAGCCCCAGCATTTT. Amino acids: CASSQFIGNQPQHF.

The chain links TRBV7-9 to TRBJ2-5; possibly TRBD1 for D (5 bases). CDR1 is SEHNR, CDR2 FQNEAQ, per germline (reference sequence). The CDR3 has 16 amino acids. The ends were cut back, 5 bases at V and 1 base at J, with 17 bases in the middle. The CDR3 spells CASSPQVGHTQETQYF. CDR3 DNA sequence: TGTGCCAGCAGCCCCCAGGTGGGGCATACCCAAGAGACCCAGTACTTC.

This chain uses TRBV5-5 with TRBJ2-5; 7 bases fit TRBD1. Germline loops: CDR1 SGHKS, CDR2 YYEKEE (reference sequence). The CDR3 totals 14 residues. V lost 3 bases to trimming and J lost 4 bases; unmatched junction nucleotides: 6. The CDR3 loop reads CASSSWDRAETQYF. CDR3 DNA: TGTGCCAGCAGCTCATGGGACAGAGCAGAGACCCAGTACTTC.

CDR3 bases: TGCAGCGTTGTCTCCCCAGGGGCTTACAATGAGCAGTTCTTC. Its translation is CSVVSPGAYNEQFF. The chain recombines TRBV29-1 with TRBJ2-1, with a tentative D call TRBD1 (6 bases). V lost 4 bases to trimming and J lost 4 bases, with 14 bases between them. Germline-derived CDR1 and CDR2 are SQVTM and ANQGSEA. There are 14 residues in the CDR3.